The 12 T cell receptor beta chains reported below all come from one sample, sequenced in a study of tumor-infiltrating lymphocytes in oesophageal squamous cell carcinoma. TCRdb ran MiXCR on the PCR reads and lists one entry per CDR3 protein. Seen here are roughly 16,000 distinct CDR3 sequences, approximately 45% observed once, and the top ten hold roughly 33%. Sequencing was performed on normal esophageal tissue next to the tumor. The receptors here all came from a female donor with esophageal squamous cell carcinoma.

The sample holds a few counts of this clonotype. The chain couples TRBV11-2 to TRBJ2-1, with 10 nucleotides matching TRBD2. This CDR3 region has 16 residues. Germline V gene lookup returns CDR1 SGHAT and CDR2 FQNNGV. Germline trimming cut 2 bases from V and 15 bases from J; bases unmatched to any gene: 16. The CDR3 loop reads CASSLRDSSGGAVLFF. The CDR3 nucleotides are TGTGCCAGCAGCTTAAGGGATTCTAGCGGGGGCGCCGTTTTGTTCTTC. Filled out from reference TRBV11-2 and TRBJ2-1, the complete variable domain reads EAGVAQSPRYKIIEKRQSVAFWCNPISGHATLYWYQQILGQGPKLLIQFQNNGVVDDSQLPKDRFSAERLKGVDSTLKIQPAKLEDSAVYLCASSLRDSSGGAVLFFGPGTRLTVL.

This clonotype was recorded a few times. V gene TRBV7-9 combines with J gene TRBJ2-1; 7 nucleotides agree with TRBD2. The CDR3 loop spans 16 amino acids. The J segment lost 2 bases and the V segment lost 5 bases, leaving 9 bases of the junction unmatched. Germline CDR1 and CDR2: SEHNR and FQNEAQ (reference sequence). The CDR3 here is CASSPASSGTYNEQFF. Here the CDR3 DNA reads TGTGCCAGCAGCCCCGCCTCTAGCGGAACCTACAATGAGCAGTTCTTC.

The rearrangement links TRBV7-6 to TRBJ2-4, with 13 positions matching TRBD2. The DNA end is a closer match to TRBJ2-7, so the J assignment may be wrong. CDR3 length equals 14 residues. Germline values: CDR1 SGHVS, CDR2 FNYEAQ. The CDR3 DNA reads TGTGCCAGCCCCGGGACTAGCGGGACTCACGAGCAGTACTTC. Protein sequence: CASPGTSGTHEQYF.

Many counts were recorded for this clonotype. The chain has TRBV5-1 and TRBJ1-1; D uncertain. CDR3 length equals 14 residues. V lost 0 bases, J lost 0 bases, and 6 bases lay in between. Germline V gene lookup returns CDR1 SGHRS and CDR2 YFSETQ. Here the CDR3 DNA reads TGCGCCAGCAGCTTGGGGATCGTGAACACTGAAGCTTTCTTT. This encodes CASSLGIVNTEAFF.

V usage is TRBV11-2 and J usage is TRBJ2-7; TRBD2 matches 15 bases. The DNA end favors TRBJ2-1, so the J call may be wrong. The CDR3 has 18 amino acids. CDR1 and CDR2 (germline): SGHAT, FQNNGV. CDR3 amino acids: CASSSGLAGGPNFNEQFF. CDR3 nucleotide sequence: TGTGCCAGCAGCTCCGGACTAGCGGGGGGGCCGAATTTCAATGAGCAGTTCTTC.

The chain uses TRBV7-4 and TRBJ2-1, with 8 bases aligning to TRBD2. The CDR3 is made up of 15 amino acids. Germline V gene lookup returns CDR1 SGHVT and CDR2 SQSDAQ. With V trimmed by 0 bases and J by 4 bases, 2 bases remained unmatched. The CDR3 DNA follows: TGTGCCAGCAGCTTAGCTAGCGGGATGTACAATGAGCAGTTCTTC. This encodes CASSLASGMYNEQFF.

This clonotype was counted at least ten times. This rearrangement joins TRBV5-1 to TRBJ2-3, with 9 bases aligning to TRBD2. The CDR3 is 16 amino acids. With 4 bases clipped from V and 3 bases from J, the junction kept 9 bases outside the gene matches. From germline, CDR1 is SGHRS and CDR2 YFSETQ. The chain's CDR3 is CASSLEAGGRTDTQYF. CDR3 coding DNA: TGCGCCAGCAGCCTAGAGGCGGGAGGGAGGACAGATACGCAGTATTTT.

The V gene is TRBV7-2, the J gene TRBJ2-4; D is ambiguous. The last part of the DNA fits TRBJ2-7 better; the J call may be wrong. The CDR3 runs to 13 residues. Germline V gene lookup returns CDR1 SGHTA and CDR2 FQGNSA. DNA for the CDR3: TGTGCCAGCAGACCCTCGAGCTCCTACGAGCAGTACTTC. It codes for CASRPSSSYEQYF.

The J gene is TRBJ1-6, the V gene TRBV28; 8 bases are a match to TRBD1. CDR1 is MDHEN, CDR2 SYDVKM, per germline. The CDR3 totals 14 residues. V trimming: 10 bases; J trimming: 6 bases; junction bases outside the gene matches: 8. The CDR3 bases are TGTGCCATCCGAACAGGGGGTTTTAATTCACCCCTCCACTTT. This translates into CAIRTGGFNSPLHF.

The table lists this clonotype with a few counts. Because it lacks the conserved phenylalanine or tryptophan at the end, this CDR3 is likely a read error. The DNA is omitted, as the CDR3 cannot be located on it reliably, and the CDR3 follows TCRdb's listing. CDR3: CASKSSNAG. The chain employs TRBV6-1 and TRBJ2-7; the DNA was not compared with TRBD1, the D call given in the table. The CDR3 length is 9 residues, termini included. Germline V CDR1 and CDR2: MNHNS, SASEGT.

The rearrangement uses TRBV5-1 and TRBJ1-2; 7 nucleotides line up with TRBD1. The CDR3 consists of 15 residues. Looked up from germline, CDR1 is SGHRS and CDR2 is YFSETQ. The V and J ends lost 3 bases and 6 bases, in that order; junction bases with no gene match: 11. The CDR3 sequence is CASSYRTGGSDGYTF. For the CDR3, the DNA is TGCGCCAGCAGCTACCGGACAGGAGGAAGTGATGGCTACACCTTC.

This clonotype has at least ten counts. This chain joins TRBV10-3 and TRBJ1-4, with 10 bases fitting TRBD1. The CDR3 loop spans 13 amino acids. Trimming cost V 10 bases and J 7 bases; bases outside gene matches: 6. CDR1 and CDR2 (germline): ENHRY, SYGVKD. CDR3 nucleotide sequence: TGTGCCAGTAGGGGGGACAGGGGTGAAAAACTGTTTTTT. The encoded protein is CASRGDRGEKLFF.